The 17 T cell receptor beta chains listed next were all sequenced from one sample in a study of T-cell reconstitution after alpha-beta-depleted transplantation in children. Molecular barcoding with unique molecular identifiers was used for the TCRbeta library. Via MiXCR, TCRdb re-called the PCR reads, giving one row per CDR3 protein. The sample includes hundreds of thousands of distinct CDR3 sequences, around 25% seen only once; the top ten take roughly 5%. Here the sequenced sample was PBMCs, mostly from graft donor cells, taken 360 days after TCRalphabeta/CD19-depleted stem cell transplant. The receptors shown here come from a female patient aged 2-15 years who had a stem cell transplant for congenital amegakaryocytic thrombocytopenia, so the T cells may come from the graft donor.

This clonotype has just one count. V is TRBV4-2 and J is TRBJ2-1; 11 bases are a match to TRBD2. With 0 bases clipped from V and 9 bases from J, the junction kept 7 bases outside the gene matches. Germline CDR1 and CDR2: LGHNA and YNFKEQ. The CDR3 spans 16 residues. CDR3 protein: CASSQDPLAGVAEQFF. The CDR3 DNA reads as TGTGCCAGCAGCCAAGATCCACTAGCGGGAGTGGCTGAGCAGTTCTTC.

The chain couples TRBV5-1 to TRBJ2-5; D remains unclear. Germline V gene lookup returns CDR1 SGHRS and CDR2 YFSETQ. The CDR3 extends over 12 amino acids. V was trimmed by 4 bases and J by 2 bases, leaving 6 bases between them. In DNA form, the CDR3 reads TGCGCCAGCAGCAAGGGTCAAGAGACCCAGTACTTC. This gives the protein CASSKGQETQYF.

The chain combines TRBV27 with TRBJ2-3; D unclear. V lost 7 bases to trimming and J lost 4 bases, with 15 bases between them. The CDR3 contains 14 residues. Germline V gene sequence: CDR1 MNHEY, CDR2 SMNVEV (reference sequence). As DNA, the CDR3 is TGTGCCAGCAACCCCGTAGGACGACCAGATACGCAGTATTTT. It yields the protein CASNPVGRPDTQYF.

This chain links TRBV7-9 with TRBJ2-5; D is perhaps TRBD1 (5 bases). This CDR3 is built from 14 residues. Trimming stripped 2 bases from V and 4 bases from J, with 11 bases between. CDR1 and CDR2 from the germline V gene are SEHNR and FQNEAQ (reference sequence). The CDR3 loop reads CASSLFAGSETQYF. In DNA, the CDR3 is TGTGCCAGCAGCTTATTTGCAGGGTCAGAGACCCAGTACTTC.

The genes are TRBV5-1 and TRBJ1-6; D is perhaps TRBD1 (5 bases). The CDR3 contains 14 residues. The V gene lost 4 bases and the J gene lost 6 bases, with 11 bases spanning the gap. Germline V gene data show CDR1 as SGHRS and CDR2 as YFSETQ. DNA of the CDR3: TGCGCCAGCAGCAGCGGGACGGTTAATTCACCCCTCCACTTT. Translating gives CASSSGTVNSPLHF.

The chain is built from TRBV10-3 and TRBJ1-1; no definite D call. Trimming removed 3 bases from V and 10 bases from J, with 9 bases in between. Per the germline V gene, CDR1 is ENHRY and CDR2 is SYGVKD. The CDR3 consists of 11 residues. The CDR3 nucleotides read TGTGCCATCAGTGATGGGTTCGGAGCTTTCTTT. It specifies CAISDGFGAFF.

V and J are TRBV7-9 and TRBJ2-2; D gene unclear. The ends were cut back, 2 bases at V and 1 base at J, with 2 bases in the middle. This CDR3 has 13 residues. CDR1 is SEHNR, CDR2 FQNEAQ, per germline (reference sequence). The CDR3 bases are TGTGCCAGCAGCTTAAAGAACACCGGGGAGCTGTTTTTT. It specifies CASSLKNTGELFF.

V and J are TRBV2 and TRBJ2-5, with D tentatively TRBD1 (5 bases). The CDR3 loop spans 13 amino acids. Trimming removed 7 bases at V and 9 bases at J, with 18 bases between. Germline lookup yields CDR1 SNHLY and CDR2 FYNNEI. CDR3: CASNRLLNGAQYF. In nucleotides, the CDR3 is TGTGCCAGCAACAGGCTATTGAATGGGGCCCAGTACTTC.

About this clonotype: Germline is not matched at one junction end, which may reflect a read error. The V call is TRBV5-1, the J call TRBJ2-5; 7 bases are shared with TRBD1. The CDR3 length is 17 residues. Looked up from germline, CDR1 is SGHRS and CDR2 is YFSETQ. DNA for the CDR3: TGCGCGAGCAGCTTGCCCATTTGGGACAGCCTAACGGAGACCCAGTACTTC. This translates into CASSLPIWDSLTETQYF.

This clonotype has just a few counts. The V call is TRBV5-1, the J call TRBJ1-1; D is possibly TRBD1 (6 bases). The CDR3 spans 14 residues. V gave up 5 bases and J gave up 3 bases, with 14 bases separating them. Germline CDR1 reads SGHRS; CDR2 reads YFSETQ. The CDR3 region is CASRLQGMDTEAFF. In nucleotides, the CDR3 is TGCGCCAGCAGGTTACAGGGTATGGACACTGAAGCTTTCTTT.

This clonotype was detected only a few times. The gene calls are TRBV6-2 or TRBV6-3 and TRBJ2-4, with TRBD1 matching over 9 bases. The CDR3 contains 13 residues. The V segment lost 7 bases and the J segment 7 bases; nucleotides outside the gene matches: 5. Germline V lookup: CDR1 MNHEY, CDR2 SVGEGT. CDR3 residues: CASTDRGNNIQYF. CDR3 DNA: TGTGCCAGCACCGACAGGGGGAACAACATTCAGTACTTC.

The chain recombines TRBV7-2 with TRBJ2-7; no reliable D call. The CDR3 loop spans 14 amino acids. Trimming took off 6 bases at V and 0 bases at J, with 12 bases between the two ends. Germline-derived CDR1 and CDR2 are SGHTA and FQGNSA. Here the CDR3 DNA reads TGTGCCAGCAGGCGGACGTTTAGCTCCTACGAGCAGTACTTC. Its translation: CASRRTFSSYEQYF.

V and J are TRBV12-3 or TRBV12-4 and TRBJ2-1, with D uncertain. Trimming pared 7 bases from V and 8 bases from J, leaving 12 bases between. The CDR3 is 12 amino acids. The CDR3 DNA follows: TGTGCCAGCACTGAACAGTTCCATGAGCAGTTCTTC. This sequence encodes CASTEQFHEQFF.

Details on this clonotype: The final CDR3 position lacks the conserved phenylalanine or tryptophan, pointing to a likely read error. The chain uses TRBV5-5 and TRBJ2-1; D is possibly TRBD2 (6 bases). The CDR3 consists of 16 residues. V was clipped by 4 bases and J by 5 bases, with 19 bases between them. Germline loops: CDR1 SGHKS, CDR2 YYEKEE (reference sequence). CDR3 loop: CASSPGPLRDHNEQFL. Written as DNA, the CDR3 is TGTGCCAGCAGCCCCGGGCCCCTGCGGGACCACAATGAGCAGTTCCTC.

This clonotype was picked up many times. The chain couples TRBV12-3 or TRBV12-4 to TRBJ2-1; 7 bases align to TRBD2. After removal of 6 bases from V and 2 bases from J, the junction contained 1 base not matched to a gene. This CDR3 comprises 13 residues. The CDR3 DNA follows: TGTGCCAGCAGCGGGGGGACCTACAATGAGCAGTTCTTC. This translates into CASSGGTYNEQFF.

The V gene is TRBV7-9, the J gene TRBJ2-1; D is unclear. Germline CDR1 SEHNR, CDR2 FQNEAQ (reference sequence). Trimming shortened V by 8 bases and J by 8 bases, and 16 bases separated the two germline ends. CDR3 length equals 13 residues. The CDR3 region is CASRRTPLDEQFF. DNA for the CDR3: TGTGCCAGCCGCAGGACGCCCTTGGATGAGCAGTTCTTC.

The V gene is TRBV5-1, the J gene TRBJ2-2; D may be TRBD1 (6 bases). V gave up 6 bases and J gave up 1 base, with 13 bases separating them. CDR3 length equals 15 residues. The germline V gene has CDR1 SGHRS and CDR2 YFSETQ. This CDR3 is CASNWGRLNTGELFF. The CDR3 DNA sequence: TGCGCCAGCAACTGGGGGCGTTTGAACACCGGGGAGCTGTTTTTT.